The 24 T cell receptor beta chains presented below share a single source sample, sequenced in a study of blood T cell repertoires in COVID-19. This table comes from immunoSEQ multiplex PCR, and its TCRdb copy is limited to in-frame clones, with some not included. The profile shows approximately 300,000 clones, roughly 82% of them singletons. What was sequenced was peripheral blood. The receptors here all came from a woman between 50 and 59 years old with acute or convalescent COVID-19.

The CDR3 loop is CATSRDREAGGGQPQHF. The CDR3 region has the DNA TGTGCCACCAGCAGAGATAGGGAGGCAGGGGGCGGTCAGCCCCAGCATTTT. J is TRBJ1-5 and V is TRBV15, with TRBD1 matching over 8 bases. Unmatched junction bases numbered 10, after V lost 0 bases and J lost 6 bases. The CDR3 contains 17 residues. CDR1 LNHNV and CDR2 YYDKDF come from the germline V gene (reference sequence).

The chain uses TRBV6-1 and TRBJ1-1; D perhaps matches TRBD1 (5 bases). V dropped 7 bases and J dropped 11 bases, with 14 bases sitting between them. This CDR3 has 11 residues. Germline V gene data show CDR1 as MNHNS and CDR2 as SASEGT. The CDR3: CASIGTLGAFF. CDR3 nucleotides: TGTGCCAGCATCGGGACTCTCGGGGCTTTCTTT.

The chain joins TRBV27 to TRBJ2-2, with a possible D match to TRBD2 (5 bases). The length of the CDR3 is 12 residues. V was cut by 8 bases and J by 4 bases, with 8 bases left in between. CDR1 and CDR2 from the germline V gene are MNHEY and SMNVEV (reference sequence). The chain's CDR3 is CASGGLTGELFF. The CDR3 DNA follows: TGTGCCAGCGGAGGCCTCACCGGGGAGCTGTTTTTT.

This chain uses TRBV7-3 with TRBJ2-7, with 7 bases aligning to TRBD1. With 6 bases clipped from V and 5 bases from J, the junction kept 7 bases outside the gene matches. The germline gives CDR1 SGHTA, CDR2 FQGTGA. The CDR3 totals 13 residues. The CDR3 loop is CASRPGQLNEQYF. The CDR3 DNA is TGTGCCAGCAGGCCGGGACAGTTAAACGAGCAGTACTTC.

The chain is built from TRBV12-3 or TRBV12-4 and TRBJ1-1, with D perhaps TRBD1 (5 bases). The germline V and J ends were trimmed by 5 bases and 4 bases, with 11 bases remaining between them. CDR3 length: 13 residues. In nucleotides, the CDR3 is TGTGCCAGCAGTGGAGACAGAGCCACTGAAGCTTTCTTT. Translating gives CASSGDRATEAFF.

The rearrangement joins TRBV19 to TRBJ1-6; no firm D call. Trimming left V 2 bases short and J 8 bases short, with 13 bases between. Germline CDR1 reads LNHDA; CDR2 reads SQIVND (reference sequence). This CDR3 is 15 amino acids long. CDR3 nucleotides: TGTGCCAGTAGTATAATGGGTGGCGCGGATTCACCCCTCCACTTT. Translating it yields CASSIMGGADSPLHF. Based on the CDR3 plus reference TRBV19 and TRBJ1-6, the full variable domain is DGGITQSPKYLFRKEGQNVTLSCEQNLNHDAMYWYRQDPGQGLRLIYYSQIVNDFQKGDIAEGYSVSREKKESFPLTVTSAQKNPTAFYLCASSIMGGADSPLHFGNGTRLTVT.

This chain joins TRBV18 and TRBJ1-5; the D is unclear. Germline V gene data show CDR1 as KGHSH and CDR2 as LQKENI. V was clipped by 3 bases and J by 1 base, with 10 bases between them. The CDR3 contains 15 residues. The DNA for the CDR3 is TGTGCCAGCTCACCTATCCCCCTAAGCAATCAGCCCCAGCATTTT. Translating gives CASSPIPLSNQPQHF.

The V gene is TRBV7-3, the J gene TRBJ2-3; 8 positions match TRBD2. V dropped 5 bases and J dropped 0; count of bases not matched to a gene: 7. CDR1 SGHTA and CDR2 FQGTGA come from the germline V gene. There are 16 residues in the CDR3. The CDR3 region is CASSPRGGTSTDTQYF. The CDR3 nucleotides read TGTGCCAGCAGCCCGCGCGGGGGGACTAGCACAGATACGCAGTATTTT. The full variable domain, completed using reference TRBV7-3 and TRBJ2-3, is GAGVSQTPSNKVTEKGKYVELRCDPISGHTALYWYRQSLGQGPEFLIYFQGTGAADDSGLPNDRFFAVRPEGSVSTLKIQRTERGDSAVYLCASSPRGGTSTDTQYFGPGTRLTVL.

V gene TRBV11-2 combines with J gene TRBJ2-5; TRBD1 is a possible D gene (6 bases). Trimming pared 6 bases from V and 5 bases from J, leaving 13 bases between. The CDR3 is 13 residues long. Germline loops: CDR1 SGHAT, CDR2 FQNNGV. This CDR3 reads CASRKGDLETQYF. The CDR3 region has the DNA TGTGCCAGCAGGAAGGGGGATTTGGAGACCCAGTACTTC.

This chain uses TRBV30 with TRBJ1-5, with 7 bases matching TRBD1. The germline V gene has CDR1 GTSNPN and CDR2 SVGIG (reference sequence). The CDR3 has 15 amino acids. Trimming cost V 2 bases and J 1 base; bases outside gene matches: 5. The CDR3 sequence is CAWSPTGRSNQPQHF. The CDR3 DNA reads as TGTGCCTGGAGTCCGACAGGGAGAAGCAATCAGCCCCAGCATTTT.

The CDR3 DNA follows: TGTGCCAGCAGCTGGGAGAACTCCTACGAGCAGTACTTC. Translating it yields CASSWENSYEQYF. V and J are TRBV7-2 and TRBJ2-7; perhaps TRBD2 as D (5 bases). The CDR3 contains 13 residues. The V end lost 4 bases, the J end lost 0 bases, and 7 bases lay between the germline ends. Germline V gives CDR1 SGHTA, CDR2 FQGNSA. The whole variable domain, filled in from reference TRBV7-2 and TRBJ2-7, reads GAGVSQSPSNKVTEKGKDVELRCDPISGHTALYWYRQSLGQGLEFLIYFQGNSAPDKSGLPSDRFSAERTGGSVSTLTIQRTQQEDSAVYLCASSWENSYEQYFGPGTRLTVT.

The V gene is TRBV10-2, the J gene TRBJ2-1, with 13 bases identical to TRBD2. V lost 5 bases to trimming and J lost 6 bases; unmatched junction nucleotides: 7. Germline V gene data show CDR1 as WSHSY and CDR2 as SAAADI. The CDR3 runs to 16 residues. The CDR3 region is CASSTSGRAVFNEQFF. The CDR3 bases are TGCGCCAGCAGTACTAGCGGGAGGGCCGTTTTCAATGAGCAGTTCTTC.

J is TRBJ2-1 and V is TRBV7-8, with 9 nucleotides matching TRBD1. Per germline, CDR1 SGHVS and CDR2 FQNEAQ. V trimming: 5 bases; J trimming: 8 bases; junction bases outside the gene matches: 7. The CDR3 spans 14 residues. The CDR3 here is CASSPRTGDHEQFF. CDR3 nucleotides: TGTGCCAGCAGCCCACGGACAGGGGACCATGAGCAGTTCTTC.

V gene TRBV7-8 combines with J gene TRBJ2-1, with TRBD2 matching over 7 bases. J lost 0 bases, V lost 0 bases, and 5 bases had no gene match. Germline V gene lookup returns CDR1 SGHVS and CDR2 FQNEAQ. The CDR3 length is 17 residues. CDR3 loop: CASSLATLADSYNEQFF. The CDR3 DNA reads TGTGCCAGCAGCTTAGCGACCCTAGCGGACTCCTACAATGAGCAGTTCTTC.

The chain uses TRBV5-1 and TRBJ2-3; 11 positions match TRBD1. V trimming: 3 bases; J trimming: 4 bases; junction bases outside the gene matches: 4. Germline V gene data show CDR1 as SGHRS and CDR2 as YFSETQ. The CDR3 is 15 amino acids. Here the CDR3 DNA reads TGCGCCAGCAGCTGGGGGACAGGGGGAGCAGATACGCAGTATTTT. It specifies CASSWGTGGADTQYF.

The rearrangement links TRBV5-1 to TRBJ1-4, with D tentatively TRBD1 (5 bases). CDR3 length equals 14 residues. The V gene lost 4 bases and the J gene lost 4 bases, with 11 bases spanning the gap. The germline CDR1 and CDR2 sequences are SGHRS and YFSETQ. The CDR3 DNA is TGCGCCAGCAGCCCCGGGGGGTTTAATGAAAAACTGTTTTTT. The encoded protein is CASSPGGFNEKLFF.

The chain uses TRBV25-1 and TRBJ1-1; a weak D match, TRBD1 (6 bases). There are 11 residues in the CDR3. Trimming pared 3 bases from V and 13 bases from J, leaving 12 bases between. Per the germline V gene, CDR1 is MGHDK and CDR2 is SYGVNS. CDR3 protein: CASSETGMGFF. Written as DNA, the CDR3 is TGTGCCAGCAGTGAGACAGGAATGGGTTTCTTT.

Note on this clone: Relative to the germline gene, one junction end is altered; a read error may explain this. The chain has TRBV9 and TRBJ2-5; tentative D call: TRBD1 (7 bases). The germline V gene encodes CDR1 SGDLS and CDR2 YYNGEE. The CDR3 consists of 20 residues. The CDR3 loop reads CASSVGRRGGGLGTEETQYF. The CDR3 DNA sequence: TGTGCCAGCAGCGTAGGTAGGCGAGGGGGAGGTTTAGGGACAGAAGAAACCCAGTACTTC.

This chain links TRBV6-6 with TRBJ1-5; 7 bases are shared with TRBD1. Trimming at V came to 5 bases and at J to 1 base, leaving 8 bases not matched to a gene. This CDR3 is 16 amino acids long. Per the germline V gene, CDR1 is MNHNY and CDR2 is SVGAGI (reference sequence). CDR3 loop: CASSPRQGESNQPQHF. CDR3 nucleotides: TGTGCCAGCAGTCCCCGACAGGGCGAGAGCAATCAGCCCCAGCATTTT.

In its sample, this clone was seen many times. The chain combines TRBV19 with TRBJ2-7; perhaps TRBD1 as D (5 bases). The CDR3 has 12 residues. Trimming shortened V by 6 bases and J by 5 bases, and 11 bases separated the two germline ends. Germline-derived CDR1 and CDR2 are LNHDA and SQIVND (reference sequence). CDR3 DNA: TGTGCCAGTAGCCCAGGGTTTGACGAGCAGTACTTC. Its translation: CASSPGFDEQYF.

The chain is built from TRBV27 and TRBJ2-3; 9 bases fit TRBD2. Germline V gives CDR1 MNHEY, CDR2 SMNVEV (reference sequence). V lost 8 bases, J lost 9 bases, and 15 bases stayed unmatched. CDR3 length equals 15 residues. The CDR3 DNA follows: TGTGCCAGCGGACCGGGACTAGCTGAAGGTGGGACGCAGTATTTT. It codes for CASGPGLAEGGTQYF.

This clone came up once. The J gene is TRBJ2-5, the V gene TRBV3-1 (or the pseudogene TRBV3-2); 11 nucleotides line up with TRBD1. Trimming removed 10 bases from V and 4 bases from J; junction bases left unmatched: 14. This CDR3 spans 16 amino acids. Germline lookup yields CDR1 LGHDT and CDR2 YNNKEL (reference sequence). The CDR3 bases are TGTGCCAACCAAGGGAGGACAGGGGGCCTAAGAGAGACCCAGTACTTC. As protein: CANQGRTGGLRETQYF.

This sequence joins TRBV7-9 and TRBJ2-1; 7 bases line up with TRBD2. Germline CDR1 is SEHNR and CDR2 is FQNEAQ (reference sequence). Trimming at V came to 5 bases and at J to 5 bases, leaving 12 bases not matched to a gene. This CDR3 is built from 16 residues. The CDR3 loop is CASSPALAGVNNEQFF. Written as DNA, the CDR3 is TGTGCCAGCAGCCCAGCCCTGGCGGGAGTGAACAATGAGCAGTTCTTC.

The chain recombines TRBV5-1 with TRBJ2-1; TRBD2 agrees at 14 bases. The CDR3 is 18 residues long. The germline CDR1 and CDR2 sequences are SGHRS and YFSETQ. Trimming cost V 4 bases and J 5 bases; bases outside gene matches: 11. CDR3 region: CASSLGLAGGVRNNEQFF. Written as DNA, the CDR3 is TGCGCCAGCAGCCTAGGACTAGCGGGAGGCGTCCGTAACAATGAGCAGTTCTTC.